Presented here are 2 T cell receptor beta chains from one specimen sequenced in a study of a mutant IDH1 vaccine in newly diagnosed glioma. These TCRs are of unknown antigen specificity. The time point: week 35, safety follow-up. In every dose of vaccine, 300 ug of mutant IDH1 20-mer peptide was given alongside topical imiquimod. The assay was immunoSEQ multiplex PCR, and TCRdb's table has in-frame clones only and misses some. The sample lists over 65,000 clones, roughly 83% occurring once. Source: PBMCs, taken from a glioma patient whose treatment included an IDH1 peptide vaccine. The receptors originated from a man between 18 and 29 years old with glioma.

The V and J genes are TRBV18 and TRBJ1-1; D is ambiguous. The V gene lost 6 bases and the J gene lost 0 bases, with 8 bases spanning the gap. The CDR3 loop spans 13 amino acids. Germline V gene lookup returns CDR1 KGHSH and CDR2 LQKENI. The CDR3 here is CASSREMNTEAFF. The CDR3 nucleotides are TGTGCCAGCTCGCGGGAAATGAACACTGAAGCTTTCTTT.

In its sample, this clone was seen a few times. The chain uses TRBV4-3 and TRBJ1-1, with TRBD1 as a possible D gene (5 bases). The CDR3 is 12 residues long. The germline V and J ends were trimmed by 5 bases and 1 base, with 5 bases remaining between them. The germline V gene encodes CDR1 LGHNA and CDR2 YSLEER. In DNA, the CDR3 is TGCGCCAGCAGCGGACAGAACACTGAAGCTTTCTTT. Residues: CASSGQNTEAFF.